The source of this TCR beta chain is a study of blood T cell repertoires in COVID-19. Study summary: The United States, Italy and Spain were the sources of the acute and convalescent COVID-19 samples. T cells, B-cell-depleted T cells, or PBMCs supplied cDNA or gDNA.

How the authors handled the data: Amplifying reference gene primers gave estimates of nucleated cell counts. The assay was immunoSEQ multiplex PCR, and TCRdb's table has in-frame clones only and misses some. Clonal size and the V and J genes are those of that table, whereas D and trimming came from the DNA. The table records under 200,000 clones, 86% of them present only once. A few counts support this clone. Unmatched junction bases numbered 13, after V lost 9 bases and J lost 10 bases. The CDR3 runs to 15 residues. CDR1 is WSHSY and CDR2 is SAAADI in the germline V gene. This sequence was found in a woman older than 75 in a cohort sampled during active or convalescent COVID-19. The chain employs TRBV10-2 and TRBJ2-1; the match to TRBD1 covers 12 bases. The specimen was peripheral blood. CDR3 amino acids: CASREPGQGAGEQFF. The CDR3 region has the DNA TGCGCCAGTCGGGAACCGGGACAGGGGGCAGGGGAGCAGTTCTTC.